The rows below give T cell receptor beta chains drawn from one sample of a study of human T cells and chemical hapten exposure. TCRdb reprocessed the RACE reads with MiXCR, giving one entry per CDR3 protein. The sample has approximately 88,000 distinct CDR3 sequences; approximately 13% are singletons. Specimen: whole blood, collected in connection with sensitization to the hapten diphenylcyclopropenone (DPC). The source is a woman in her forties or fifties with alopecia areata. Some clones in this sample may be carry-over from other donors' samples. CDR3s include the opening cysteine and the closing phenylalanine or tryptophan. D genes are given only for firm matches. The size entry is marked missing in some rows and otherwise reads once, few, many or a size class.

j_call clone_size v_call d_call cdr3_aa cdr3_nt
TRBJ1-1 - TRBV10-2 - CASSETALLLGNTEAFF TGCGCCAGCAGTGAGACCGCCCTACTTTTGGGGAACACTGAAGCTTTCTTT
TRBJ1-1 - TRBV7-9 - CASSFSDTEAFF TGTGCCAGCAGCTTTTCGGACACTGAAGCTTTCTTT
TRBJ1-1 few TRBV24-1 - CATSDDRRAFF TGTGCCACCAGTGATGACCGGAGAGCTTTCTTT
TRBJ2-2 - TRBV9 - CASSVNTGELFF TGTGCCAGCAGCGTCAACACCGGGGAGCTGTTTTTT
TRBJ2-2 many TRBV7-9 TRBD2 CASSFSGTRGTGELFF TGTGCCAGCAGCTTCTCCGGGACTAGGGGCACCGGGGAGCTGTTTTTT
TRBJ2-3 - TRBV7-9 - CASSPALGLTDTQYF TGTGCCAGCAGCCCCGCTTTGGGCCTCACAGATACGCAGTATTTT
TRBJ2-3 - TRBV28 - CASSFGPDTQYF TGTGCCAGCAGTTTCGGCCCAGATACGCAGTATTTT
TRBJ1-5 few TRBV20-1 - CSSQVDSNQPQHF TGCAGTTCACAGGTAGATAGCAATCAGCCCCAGCATTTT
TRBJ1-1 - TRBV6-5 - CASIDPGTTEAFF TGTGCCAGCATCGACCCCGGGACTACTGAAGCTTTCTTT
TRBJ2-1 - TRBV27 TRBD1 CAAAKSAGGVYNEQFF TGTGCCGCAGCCAAATCGGCAGGGGGCGTTTACAATGAGCAGTTCTTC
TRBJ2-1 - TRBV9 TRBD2 CASSASGTTYNEQFF TGTGCCAGCAGCGCTAGCGGGACAACCTACAATGAGCAGTTCTTC
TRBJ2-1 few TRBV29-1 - CSVAGLEVPYNEQFF TGCAGCGTTGCCGGTCTTGAGGTCCCCTACAATGAGCAGTTCTTC
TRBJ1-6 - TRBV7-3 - CASSLTRGGSPLHF TGTGCCAGCAGCTTAACTCGTGGAGGTTCACCCCTCCACTTT
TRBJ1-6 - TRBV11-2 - CASSLGQVNSPLHF TGTGCCAGCAGCTTAGGGCAGGTGAATTCACCCCTCCACTTT
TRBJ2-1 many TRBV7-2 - CASSLGGGAYNEQFF TGTGCCAGCAGCTTAGGGGGGGGCGCCTACAATGAGCAGTTCTTC
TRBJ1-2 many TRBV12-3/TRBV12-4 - CASSFGGKMVNGYTF TGTGCCAGCAGTTTCGGGGGGAAAATGGTAAATGGCTACACCTTC
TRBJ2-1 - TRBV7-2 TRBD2 CASSRTSGSPNEQFF TGTGCCAGCAGCCGGACTAGCGGGTCCCCTAATGAGCAGTTCTTC
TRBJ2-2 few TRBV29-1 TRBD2 CSVESASGSTGELFF TGCAGCGTTGAGTCCGCTAGCGGGAGCACCGGGGAGCTGTTTTTT
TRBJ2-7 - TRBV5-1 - CASSLSGGISYEQYF TGCGCCAGCAGCTTGAGCGGCGGGATCTCCTACGAGCAGTACTTC
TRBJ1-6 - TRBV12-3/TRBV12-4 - CASSWDRDSPLHF TGTGCCAGCAGCTGGGACCGCGATTCACCCCTCCACTTT
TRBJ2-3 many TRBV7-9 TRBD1 CASSPGQAPDTDTQYF TGTGCCAGCAGCCCTGGACAGGCCCCAGACACAGATACGCAGTATTTT
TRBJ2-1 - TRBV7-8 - CASRLTRTSYNEQFF TGTGCCAGCCGACTCACGCGGACCTCCTACAATGAGCAGTTCTTC
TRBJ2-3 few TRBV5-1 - CASSLAGTSTDTQYF TGCGCCAGCAGCTTGGCCGGAACTAGCACAGATACGCAGTATTTT
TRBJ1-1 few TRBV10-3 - CAISETQKNTEAFF TGTGCCATCAGTGAGACACAGAAGAACACTGAAGCTTTCTTT
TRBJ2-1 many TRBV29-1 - CSVEWQSYNEQFF TGCAGCGTTGAATGGCAGTCCTACAATGAGCAGTTCTTC
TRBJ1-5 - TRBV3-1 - CASSQAGTYQPQHF TGTGCCAGCAGCCAAGCAGGGACCTATCAGCCCCAGCATTTT
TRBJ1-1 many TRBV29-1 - CSVGVGLVNTEAFF TGCAGCGTTGGGGTAGGGTTGGTGAACACTGAAGCTTTCTTT